The rows below give T cell receptor beta chains drawn from one sample of a study of OX40 agonist ivuxolimab in advanced cancers. Profiled with immunoSEQ multiplex PCR; TCRdb holds only in-frame clones, not every one. The sample lists over 85,000 clones; over 75% were seen once. The input for sequencing was CD4+ or CD8+ T cells sorted from blood, taken in a trial of the OX40 agonist ivuxolimab. The receptors here all came from an adult with an advanced solid tumor such as melanoma, head and neck, liver or kidney cancer. Both conserved end residues are part of each CDR3. Each record gives: D gene, clone size, V gene, J gene, CDR3 protein, CDR3 DNA. A D gene is named only where the DNA matches it firmly. The size field is filled for only some rows; it gives once, few, many or a size class.

>NA|NA|TRBV10-3|TRBJ2-7
CAISEGRSAYEQYF
TGTGCCATCAGTGAGGGCAGGTCCGCCTACGAGCAGTACTTC
>NA|NA|TRBV5-4|TRBJ1-2
CASSLASGQAGYTF
TGTGCCAGCAGCTTGGCGTCAGGGCAAGCTGGCTACACCTTC
>NA|NA|TRBV7-2|TRBJ2-6
CASSPGNSGANVLTF
TGTGCCAGCAGCCCCGGAAACTCTGGGGCCAACGTCCTGACTTTC
>NA|NA|TRBV7-2|TRBJ2-5
CASSLEEYGTQYF
TGTGCCAGCAGCTTAGAGGAGTATGGGACCCAGTACTTC
>NA|few|TRBV28|TRBJ2-6
CASSSPTAIGSGANVLTF
TGTGCCAGCAGTTCCCCGACAGCAATAGGCTCTGGGGCCAACGTCCTGACTTTC
>TRBD1|NA|TRBV14|TRBJ2-7
CASSRTGTGGSYEQYF
TGTGCCAGCAGCCGCACCGGGACAGGGGGCTCCTACGAGCAGTACTTC
>NA|NA|TRBV9|TRBJ1-5
CASGRDARANQPQHF
TGTGCCAGCGGACGGGACGCTCGGGCCAATCAGCCCCAGCATTTT
>NA|once|TRBV7-6|TRBJ2-1
CASSLAGKNNEQFF
TGTGCCAGCAGCTTAGCAGGGAAAAACAATGAGCAGTTCTTC
>TRBD1|NA|TRBV6-5|TRBJ1-2
CASKLPGQGEGYTF
TGTGCCAGCAAACTCCCGGGACAGGGCGAGGGCTACACCTTC
>NA|NA|TRBV10-3|TRBJ2-3
CAISEGNPGPDTQYF
TGTGCCATCAGTGAGGGAAACCCCGGACCAGATACGCAGTATTTT
>NA|once|TRBV10-3|TRBJ2-5
CAISESATGRETQYF
TGTGCCATCAGTGAGTCGGCGACAGGGAGGGAGACCCAGTACTTC
>NA|few|TRBV28|TRBJ1-5
CASSFGQPQHF
TGTGCCAGCAGTTTCGGTCAGCCCCAGCATTTT
>NA|NA|TRBV16|TRBJ2-7
CASSPERVQYF
TGTGCCAGCAGCCCCGAACGAGTCCAGTACTTC
>TRBD1|NA|TRBV7-8|TRBJ1-3
CASSLGTVGNTIYF
TGTGCCAGCAGCCTTGGGACAGTCGGAAACACCATATATTTT
>TRBD2|NA|TRBV6-1|TRBJ2-5
CASSVAGYETQYF
TGTGCCAGCAGTGTAGCGGGATATGAGACCCAGTACTTC
>TRBD1|NA|TRBV5-1|TRBJ2-5
CASSQWTGMGTQYF
TGCGCCAGCAGCCAATGGACAGGGATGGGGACCCAGTACTTC
>NA|NA|TRBV6-5|TRBJ2-5
CASSYQGAAYF
TGTGCCAGCAGTTACCAGGGAGCGGCCTACTTC
>TRBD2|NA|TRBV6-1|TRBJ2-7
CASSEGTSGILSYEQYF
TGTGCCAGCAGTGAAGGGACTAGCGGGATTCTCTCCTACGAGCAGTACTTC
>NA|NA|TRBV6-6|TRBJ1-2
CASSSRVGNYGYTF
TGTGCCAGCAGTTCCAGGGTGGGGAACTATGGCTACACCTTC
>NA|NA|TRBV5-1|TRBJ1-1
CASSLAALNTEAFF
TGCGCCAGCAGCTTGGCCGCATTGAACACTGAAGCTTTCTTT
>NA|NA|TRBV11-2|TRBJ2-2
CATGDSNTGELFF
TGTGCCACCGGGGACTCGAACACCGGGGAGCTGTTTTTT
>NA|NA|TRBV7-2|TRBJ2-1
CASSLVLLADNEQFF
TGTGCCAGCAGCTTAGTTCTTTTAGCGGACAATGAGCAGTTCTTC
>NA|NA|TRBV7-2|TRBJ2-7
CASGMFYEQYF
TGTGCCAGCGGGATGTTCTACGAGCAGTACTTC
>NA|NA|TRBV7-9|TRBJ2-3
CASRAGTTDTQYF
TGTGCCAGCAGAGCCGGTACCACAGATACGCAGTATTTT
>TRBD2|NA|TRBV25-1|TRBJ2-1
CASSFAGGRNEQFF
TGTGCCAGCAGTTTTGCGGGAGGACGGAATGAGCAGTTCTTC
>NA|NA|TRBV30|TRBJ1-3
CAWGWGSGNTIYF
TGTGCCTGGGGGTGGGGCTCTGGAAACACCATATATTTT
>TRBD2|NA|TRBV7-2|TRBJ2-2
CASSTIAGSTGELFF
TGTGCCAGCAGCACCATAGCGGGAAGCACCGGGGAGCTGTTTTTT
>TRBD1|NA|TRBV5-4|TRBJ1-4
CASSRPNRGQGEKLFF
TGTGCCAGCAGCCGACCTAACAGGGGGCAGGGTGAAAAACTGTTTTTT
>NA|NA|TRBV4-2|TRBJ2-5
CASSQDREWTVKTQYF
TGTGCCAGCAGCCAAGATAGGGAATGGACCGTGAAGACCCAGTACTTC
>NA|NA|TRBV5-6|TRBJ2-5
CASSLRATGRETQYF
TGTGCCAGCAGCTTACGGGCCACAGGGCGAGAGACCCAGTACTTC
>NA|NA|TRBV5-5|TRBJ1-1
CASTLTGNTEAFF
TGTGCCAGCACCCTCACAGGGAACACTGAAGCTTTCTTT
>NA|NA|TRBV7-2|TRBJ2-2
CASSPLFVSTGELFF
TGTGCCAGCAGCCCCCTATTTGTTTCTACCGGGGAGCTGTTTTTT
>NA|NA|TRBV19|TRBJ2-7
CASSISTGYEQYF
TGTGCCAGTAGTATTTCGACAGGCTACGAGCAGTACTTC
>TRBD2|NA|TRBV9|TRBJ2-5
CASSVSGGGLGETQYF
TGTGCCAGCAGCGTTAGCGGGGGCGGGCTTGGAGAGACCCAGTACTTC
>TRBD1|NA|TRBV27|TRBJ2-2
CASRYGTGGTGELFF
TGTGCCAGCAGATACGGGACAGGGGGCACCGGGGAGCTGTTTTTT
>NA|NA|TRBV5-1|TRBJ2-1
CASSLEIGEQFF
TGCGCCAGCAGCTTGGAGATTGGTGAGCAGTTCTTC
>TRBD1|NA|TRBV5-1|TRBJ1-4
CASSLWTGEKGKLFF
TGCGCCAGCAGCTTATGGACAGGGGAAAAGGGAAAACTGTTTTTT
>NA|NA|TRBV5-1|TRBJ2-5
CASTLQGQETQYF
TGCGCCAGCACCCTGCAGGGACAAGAGACCCAGTACTTC
>TRBD1|NA|TRBV5-1|TRBJ2-2
CASSSNLGTGGSNTGELFF
TGCGCCAGCAGCTCAAACCTGGGGACAGGGGGTTCTAACACCGGGGAGCTGTTTTTT
>NA|NA|TRBV5-1|TRBJ2-1
CASSFESTASSYNEQFF
TGCGCCAGCAGCTTTGAGAGTACAGCTAGCTCCTACAATGAGCAGTTCTTC
>TRBD1|NA|TRBV4-3|TRBJ1-2
CASSQGQDRVSGYTF
TGCGCCAGCAGCCAAGGTCAAGACAGGGTGTCTGGCTACACCTTC